These T cell receptor beta chains were read from a single sample in a study of circulating and synovial CD4+ cells in juvenile arthritis. This table comes from immunoSEQ multiplex PCR, and its TCRdb copy is limited to in-frame clones, with some not included. In the table there are under 40,000 clones, around 93% of which are singletons. Sequencing used CD4+ T cells from blood. These receptor sequences come from a human donor with juvenile idiopathic arthritis. Each CDR3 is given with its conserved first and last residue. The D gene is left open where the match is weak. Rows may omit the clone size; those that give it use once, few, many or a size class.

v_gene,j_gene,d_gene,abundance,CDR3aa,CDR3nt
TRBV6-5,TRBJ1-2,NA,NA,CASSYRQNYGYTF,TGTGCCAGCAGTTACCGACAGAACTATGGCTACACCTTC
TRBV7-2,TRBJ1-5,TRBD1,NA,CASSAPGQGRPQHF,TGTGCCAGCAGTGCCCCGGGACAGGGGCGGCCCCAGCATTTT
TRBV27,TRBJ1-2,TRBD1,NA,CASSPWTGAEGGYTF,TGTGCCAGCAGTCCATGGACAGGGGCGGAGGGTGGCTACACCTTC
TRBV28,TRBJ1-4,TRBD1,NA,CASRGSQGAVLREKLFF,TGTGCCAGCAGGGGGTCACAGGGGGCTGTATTGAGGGAAAAACTGTTTTTT
TRBV5-1,TRBJ1-3,TRBD1,NA,CASSFGTGKLSGNTIYF,TGCGCCAGCAGCTTCGGGACAGGGAAGTTAAGTGGAAACACCATATATTTT
TRBV19,TRBJ1-5,NA,NA,CASSMGARWNQPQHF,TGTGCCAGTAGTATGGGGGCGCGTTGGAATCAGCCCCAGCATTTT
TRBV5-4,TRBJ2-5,TRBD2,NA,CASSLGWEGSQRETQYF,TGTGCCAGCAGCTTGGGGTGGGAGGGTTCTCAGAGAGAGACCCAGTACTTC
TRBV5-1,TRBJ1-2,TRBD1,NA,CASNVFPGTGVYGYTF,TGCGCCAGCAACGTGTTTCCCGGGACAGGGGTCTATGGCTACACCTTC
TRBV6-5,TRBJ1-2,TRBD1,NA,CASSYSGTGSYGYTF,TGTGCCAGCAGTTACTCCGGGACAGGAAGCTATGGCTACACCTTC
TRBV7-9,TRBJ2-3,TRBD2,once,CASSLSRLAFTDTQYF,TGTGCCAGCAGCTTATCCAGACTAGCGTTCACAGATACGCAGTATTTT
TRBV6-5,TRBJ2-1,TRBD1,NA,CASSSGQLNYNEQFF,TGTGCCAGCAGCTCGGGACAGCTTAATTACAATGAGCAGTTCTTC
TRBV25-1,TRBJ2-7,NA,NA,CASSEGGQGRNEQYF,TGTGCCAGCAGTGAAGGTGGGCAGGGCAGAAACGAGCAGTACTTC
TRBV19,TRBJ2-4,TRBD1,NA,CASSGAGGLTRAKNIQYF,TGTGCCAGTAGTGGGGCAGGGGGCCTTACCAGAGCCAAAAACATTCAGTACTTC
TRBV6-6,TRBJ1-5,NA,few,CASRIDGNQPQHF,TGTGCCAGCAGGATAGATGGCAATCAGCCCCAGCATTTT
TRBV5-1,TRBJ2-2,NA,NA,CASTMGDGAGTGELFF,TGCGCCAGCACCATGGGGGACGGCGCGGGAACCGGGGAGCTGTTTTTT
TRBV10-1,TRBJ2-7,TRBD1,NA,CASSGDRAPYEQYF,TGCGCCAGCAGTGGGGACAGGGCCCCTTACGAGCAGTACTTC
TRBV6-5,TRBJ2-3,TRBD1,NA,CASSTGTGATQYF,TGTGCCAGCAGCACCGGGACAGGGGCTACGCAGTATTTT
TRBV5-4,TRBJ1-1,TRBD1,NA,CASSTGTDTEAFF,TGTGCCAGCAGCACCGGGACAGACACTGAAGCTTTCTTT
TRBV28,TRBJ1-2,NA,NA,CASRRTGGGYTF,TGTGCCAGCAGACGAACAGGCGGTGGCTACACCTTC
TRBV27,TRBJ1-1,NA,NA,CASSSYRVSEAFF,TGTGCCAGCAGTTCTTACAGGGTGTCAGAAGCTTTCTTT
TRBV28,TRBJ2-2,NA,NA,CASSSSGDTGELFF,TGTGCCAGCAGTTCCAGCGGAGACACCGGGGAGCTGTTTTTT
TRBV28,TRBJ2-5,TRBD2,NA,CASRLLGLADQETQYF,TGTGCCAGCAGACTTCTAGGGCTAGCGGATCAAGAGACCCAGTACTTC
TRBV11-2,TRBJ1-2,TRBD1,NA,CASSPGTGHTF,TGTGCCAGCAGCCCCGGGACAGGGCACACCTTC
TRBV5-4,TRBJ1-1,TRBD1,NA,CASSLPDRAEAFF,TGTGCCAGCAGCTTACCCGACAGGGCTGAAGCTTTCTTT
TRBV7-6,TRBJ1-1,TRBD1,NA,CASSPLDRMNTEAFF,TGTGCCAGCAGCCCTTTGGACAGGATGAACACTGAAGCTTTCTTT
TRBV5-1,TRBJ2-7,NA,NA,CASSLQGYEQYF,TGCGCCAGCAGCTTGCAGGGCTACGAGCAGTACTTC
TRBV30,TRBJ2-2,TRBD2,NA,CAWSLFPSSGSPLGTGELFF,TGTGCCTGGAGCCTTTTCCCCAGTAGCGGGAGCCCTTTGGGCACCGGGGAGCTGTTTTTT
TRBV20-1,TRBJ2-2,NA,NA,CGGSRTGELFF,TGCGGCGGCTCGCGGACCGGGGAGCTGTTTTTT
TRBV19,TRBJ2-1,NA,NA,CASSIAGGSSYNEQFF,TGTGCCAGTAGTATAGCCGGAGGGAGCTCCTACAATGAGCAGTTCTTC
TRBV27,TRBJ2-5,NA,NA,CATKGSGETQYF,TGTGCCACAAAGGGGTCCGGGGAGACCCAGTACTTC
TRBV2,TRBJ2-5,TRBD2,once,CASSEAPGLAQYF,TGTGCCAGCAGTGAAGCCCCTGGACTAGCCCAGTACTTC
TRBV2,TRBJ2-5,TRBD2,NA,CASSEGRLAAQETQYF,TGTGCCAGCAGTGAGGGGAGACTAGCGGCTCAAGAGACCCAGTACTTC
TRBV5-1,TRBJ2-5,TRBD1,NA,CASSFDRVGTQYF,TGCGCCAGCAGCTTCGACAGGGTCGGGACCCAGTACTTC
TRBV28,TRBJ2-2,TRBD1,NA,CASSPRSPYRGRTGELFF,TGTGCCAGCAGTCCACGGTCCCCTTACAGGGGGCGGACCGGGGAGCTGTTTTTT
TRBV4-1,TRBJ2-5,TRBD1,NA,CASSLSGQGARQETQYF,TGCGCCAGCAGCCTAAGCGGACAGGGGGCTAGGCAAGAGACCCAGTACTTC
TRBV5-1,TRBJ1-1,TRBD1,NA,CASSPGQGTGTEAFF,TGCGCCAGCAGCCCCGGACAGGGAACGGGCACTGAAGCTTTCTTT
TRBV9,TRBJ2-5,NA,NA,CASSATPLANQETQYF,TGTGCCAGCAGCGCAACCCCCCTGGCAAACCAAGAGACCCAGTACTTC
TRBV5-4,TRBJ1-2,TRBD1,NA,CASSLQTGGARDGYTF,TGTGCCAGCAGCCTTCAGACAGGGGGCGCTCGGGATGGCTACACCTTC
TRBV28,TRBJ2-3,NA,NA,CASSYSVNGGDTQYF,TGTGCCAGCAGTTACTCTGTTAACGGGGGAGATACGCAGTATTTT
TRBV29-1,TRBJ2-1,TRBD2,NA,CSAASGSREQFF,TGCAGCGCGGCGAGCGGGAGTCGTGAGCAGTTCTTC
TRBV5-1,TRBJ1-2,TRBD1,NA,CASSAALTGFYGYTF,TGCGCCAGCAGCGCCGCCTTGACAGGGTTCTATGGCTACACCTTC
TRBV25-1,TRBJ2-4,TRBD1,NA,CASSEETGSLGKNIQYF,TGTGCCAGCAGTGAAGAGACAGGGAGTTTGGGCAAAAACATTCAGTACTTC
TRBV2,TRBJ2-7,TRBD1,NA,CASSDRTGTSPNSYEQYF,TGTGCCAGCAGTGACCGGACAGGGACATCGCCAAACTCCTACGAGCAGTACTTC
TRBV7-9,TRBJ1-2,TRBD1,once,CASSFLSGTGGRGYTF,TGTGCCAGCAGCTTCCTTTCCGGGACAGGGGGCCGAGGCTACACCTTC
TRBV7-3,TRBJ2-7,TRBD2,NA,CASSEYRAGELYEQYF,TGTGCCAGCAGCGAATACCGAGCGGGAGAACTCTACGAGCAGTACTTC
TRBV7-8,TRBJ2-1,TRBD2,NA,CASSLGTRGDEQFF,TGTGCCAGCAGCCTCGGGACTAGGGGGGATGAGCAGTTCTTC
TRBV4-1,TRBJ2-1,NA,NA,CASERQIGVYEQFF,TGCGCCAGCGAGCGGCAGATCGGGGTTTATGAGCAGTTCTTC
TRBV30,TRBJ2-1,NA,NA,CAWSSRGGIEQFF,TGTGCCTGGAGTTCACGAGGAGGGATTGAGCAGTTCTTC
TRBV30,TRBJ1-2,NA,once,CAWTEGYGYTF,TGTGCCTGGACAGAGGGCTATGGCTACACCTTC